This passage covers 21 T cell receptor beta chains from one sample sequenced in a study of blood T cell repertoires in COVID-19. This table comes from immunoSEQ multiplex PCR, and its TCRdb copy is limited to in-frame clones, with some not included. The table has some 170,000 clones, over 60% seen once. The specimen was peripheral blood. The receptors stem from a woman aged 70-85 years with acute or convalescent COVID-19.

This rearrangement joins TRBV29-1 to TRBJ1-2; TRBD1 matches 8 bases. The trim removed 6 bases at V and 6 bases at J, leaving 9 bases unmatched. The CDR3 covers 13 residues. Germline CDR1 and CDR2: SQVTM and ANQGSEA. Written as DNA, the CDR3 is TGCAGCGTCGTTAGGACAGGGAAAAATGGCTACACCTTC. Amino acid sequence: CSVVRTGKNGYTF.

The chain couples TRBV10-3 to TRBJ2-5, with 7 bases fitting TRBD1. Germline V lookup: CDR1 ENHRY, CDR2 SYGVKD. CDR3 length: 18 amino acids. V gave up 0 bases and J gave up 1 base; unmatched junction bases: 11. CDR3 loop: CAISESTGAVTRQETQYF. CDR3 in DNA: TGTGCCATCAGTGAGTCAACAGGGGCTGTCACTCGCCAAGAGACCCAGTACTTC.

The chain recombines TRBV5-1 with TRBJ2-1, with D possibly matching TRBD2 (5 bases). The CDR3 has 13 residues. Germline lookup yields CDR1 SGHRS and CDR2 YFSETQ. Trimming stripped 1 base from V and 8 bases from J, with 10 bases between. This CDR3 is CASSLRRFDEQFF. The CDR3 DNA sequence: TGCGCCAGCAGCTTGAGGAGGTTCGATGAGCAGTTCTTC.

The rearrangement links TRBV5-5 to TRBJ2-2; maybe TRBD1 (6 bases). V lost 2 bases, J lost 1 base, and 9 bases lay in between. In germline, CDR1 is SGHKS, CDR2 YYEKEE (reference sequence). The CDR3 is 15 amino acids. The CDR3 coding sequence is TGTGCCAGCAGCTTTAACAGGGTGAACACCGGGGAGCTGTTTTTT. As protein: CASSFNRVNTGELFF.

The J gene is TRBJ2-3, the V gene TRBV19, with 10 bases aligning to TRBD1. Germline V lookup: CDR1 LNHDA, CDR2 SQIVND (reference sequence). CDR3 length: 15 residues. Trimming cost V 5 bases and J 5 bases; bases outside gene matches: 7. CDR3 loop: CASSSTGGEGDTQYF. The CDR3 region has the DNA TGTGCCAGTAGTTCGACAGGGGGCGAGGGAGATACGCAGTATTTT.

This sequence joins TRBV20-1 and TRBJ2-3; 15 bases match TRBD2. CDR3 size: 16 residues. Trimming removed 3 bases from V and 8 bases from J; junction bases left unmatched: 9. From germline, CDR1 is DFQATT and CDR2 SNEGSKA (reference sequence). CDR3 sequence reads: CSASFGTSGRRGTQYF. CDR3 coding DNA: TGCAGTGCTAGTTTTGGGACTAGCGGGAGGAGGGGTACGCAGTATTTT.

This clone was found a few times. The CDR3 region has the DNA TGTGCCAGTAGTTTACCGGGACAGGGGATGAACACTGAAGCTTTCTTT. Its protein is CASSLPGQGMNTEAFF. V usage is TRBV19 and J usage is TRBJ1-1; 10 bases fit TRBD1. Germline V gives CDR1 LNHDA, CDR2 SQIVND (reference sequence). Losses at the gene ends were 5 bases for V and 0 bases for J; bases not matched to a gene: 6. This CDR3 comprises 16 residues.

V and J are TRBV7-2 and TRBJ2-3; 11 bases are a match to TRBD2. Unmatched junction bases numbered 7, after V lost 8 bases and J lost 6 bases. This CDR3 region has 14 residues. Germline V gene sequence: CDR1 SGHTA, CDR2 FQGNSA. This CDR3 reads CASVQTSGSDTQYF. The CDR3 DNA sequence: TGTGCCAGCGTACAAACTAGCGGGAGTGATACGCAGTATTTT.

The chain recombines TRBV25-1 with TRBJ1-2, with 7 positions matching TRBD1. The CDR3 is made up of 14 amino acids. The germline V gene encodes CDR1 MGHDK and CDR2 SYGVNS. The V segment lost 5 bases and the J segment 8 bases; nucleotides outside the gene matches: 11. DNA of the CDR3: TGTGCCAGCAGTTTTGAGCCGACAGGGACGGGCTACACCTTC. Its protein product is CASSFEPTGTGYTF.

The chain carries TRBV2 and TRBJ2-2; D gene uncertain. The germline gives CDR1 SNHLY, CDR2 FYNNEI. The CDR3 is 14 amino acids. V lost 8 bases and J lost 5, with 15 bases in between. The CDR3 DNA follows: TGTGCCAGCTCTATGTCTGGTTTTACCGGGGAGCTGTTTTTT. It codes for CASSMSGFTGELFF.

V is TRBV9 and J is TRBJ2-7; the D gene is possibly TRBD1 (6 bases). The ends were cut back, 0 bases at V and 2 bases at J, with 12 bases in the middle. Germline V gene lookup returns CDR1 SGDLS and CDR2 YYNGEE. CDR3 length: 15 amino acids. The CDR3 loop is CASSVGSAGAYEQYF. The CDR3 DNA reads as TGTGCCAGCAGCGTAGGATCGGCAGGGGCCTACGAGCAGTACTTC.

The chain combines TRBV29-1 with TRBJ2-2, with a weak D call TRBD2 (5 bases). CDR1 and CDR2 from the germline V gene are SQVTM and ANQGSEA. Trimming stripped 5 bases from V and 0 bases from J, with 10 bases between. The CDR3 has 14 amino acids. This CDR3 is CSVRTAPNTGELFF. In DNA form, the CDR3 reads TGCAGCGTTCGGACTGCACCGAACACCGGGGAGCTGTTTTTT.

The rearrangement links TRBV13 to TRBJ1-5, with D maybe TRBD1 (5 bases). The CDR3 is made up of 14 amino acids. V dropped 0 bases and J dropped 5 bases, with 8 bases sitting between them. CDR1 PRHDT and CDR2 FYEKMQ come from the germline V gene (reference sequence). CDR3 amino acids: CASSLGARDQPQHF. For the CDR3, the DNA is TGTGCCAGCAGCTTAGGCGCCAGGGATCAGCCCCAGCATTTT.

V and J are TRBV25-1 and TRBJ1-4; TRBD1 is a possible D gene (5 bases). V dropped 10 bases and J dropped 7 bases, with 16 bases sitting between them. Germline V gives CDR1 MGHDK, CDR2 SYGVNS. This CDR3 region has 13 residues. The CDR3 sequence is CATEPGQGEKLFF. The CDR3 nucleotides read TGTGCCACCGAACCCGGGCAGGGTGAAAAACTGTTTTTT.

In its sample, this clone was seen once. Here the CDR3 reads CASSPAGGTNEKLFF. The CDR3 DNA is TGTGCCAGCAGCCCAGCAGGGGGTACTAATGAAAAACTGTTTTTT. V and J are TRBV7-9 and TRBJ1-4, with 7 bases lining up with TRBD1. The germline V gene encodes CDR1 SEHNR and CDR2 FQNEAQ (reference sequence). The CDR3 is 15 amino acids. The ends lost 5 bases at V and 2 bases at J; junction bases unmatched: 5.

The rearrangement joins TRBV3-1 (or the pseudogene TRBV3-2) to TRBJ1-1; tentatively, D is TRBD1 (6 bases). CDR3 length: 14 residues. Germline lookup yields CDR1 LGHDT and CDR2 YNNKEL (reference sequence). The V gene lost 1 base and the J gene lost 2 bases, with 8 bases spanning the gap. The CDR3 DNA reads as TGTGCCAGCAGCCAAGCAGGGGCCAACACTGAAGCTTTCTTT. Its translation is CASSQAGANTEAFF.

This clone was detected only once. The rearrangement links TRBV30 to TRBJ2-1; 9 nucleotides match TRBD1. Germline V lookup: CDR1 GTSNPN, CDR2 SVGIG (reference sequence). The ends lost 3 bases at V and 6 bases at J; junction bases unmatched: 9. This CDR3 has 15 residues. CDR3 DNA: TGTGCCTGGAGCCGAACAGGGGGCGCGTTCAATGAGCAGTTCTTC. Translated, it gives CAWSRTGGAFNEQFF.

The chain couples TRBV4-1 to TRBJ2-3, with 9 positions matching TRBD2. The CDR3 loop spans 17 amino acids. Germline V CDR1 and CDR2: MGHRA, YSYEKL. Trimming at V came to 0 bases and at J to 4 bases, leaving 8 bases not matched to a gene. CDR3 protein: CASSQDGAGGGADTQYF. The CDR3 region has the DNA TGCGCCAGCAGCCAAGATGGGGCGGGAGGGGGAGCAGATACGCAGTATTTT.

V is TRBV18 and J is TRBJ1-2, with a weak D call TRBD1 (5 bases). Germline loops: CDR1 KGHSH, CDR2 LQKENI. The CDR3 covers 14 residues. V lost 4 bases, J lost 6 bases, and 15 bases lay in between. CDR3 residues: CASSRNPGYDGYTF. The CDR3, as DNA: TGTGCCAGCTCACGTAATCCAGGGTATGATGGCTACACCTTC. Based on the CDR3 plus reference TRBV18 and TRBJ1-2, the full variable domain is NAGVMQNPRHLVRRRGQEARLRCSPMKGHSHVYWYRQLPEEGLKFMVYLQKENIIDESGMPKERFSAEFPKEGPSILRIQQVVRGDSAAYFCASSRNPGYDGYTFGSGTRLTVV.

The chain has TRBV5-5 and TRBJ1-1; D might be TRBD1 (6 bases). Germline loops: CDR1 SGHKS, CDR2 YYEKEE (reference sequence). The CDR3 extends over 19 amino acids. V shed 4 bases and J shed 1 base, with 26 bases lying between them. The CDR3 loop reads CASSRVWGGRGGQNTEAFF. In DNA form, the CDR3 reads TGTGCCAGCAGCCGTGTATGGGGGGGCCGCGGTGGGCAGAACACTGAAGCTTTCTTT.

The CDR3 protein is CASSLSAGMREQFF. The DNA of the CDR3 is TGTGCCAGCAGCTTATCAGCGGGAATGCGTGAGCAGTTCTTC. The genes are TRBV7-9 and TRBJ2-1, with 7 bases identical to TRBD2. This CDR3 spans 14 amino acids. Germline V gene sequence: CDR1 SEHNR, CDR2 FQNEAQ (reference sequence). V trimming: 2 bases; J trimming: 9 bases; junction bases outside the gene matches: 7.